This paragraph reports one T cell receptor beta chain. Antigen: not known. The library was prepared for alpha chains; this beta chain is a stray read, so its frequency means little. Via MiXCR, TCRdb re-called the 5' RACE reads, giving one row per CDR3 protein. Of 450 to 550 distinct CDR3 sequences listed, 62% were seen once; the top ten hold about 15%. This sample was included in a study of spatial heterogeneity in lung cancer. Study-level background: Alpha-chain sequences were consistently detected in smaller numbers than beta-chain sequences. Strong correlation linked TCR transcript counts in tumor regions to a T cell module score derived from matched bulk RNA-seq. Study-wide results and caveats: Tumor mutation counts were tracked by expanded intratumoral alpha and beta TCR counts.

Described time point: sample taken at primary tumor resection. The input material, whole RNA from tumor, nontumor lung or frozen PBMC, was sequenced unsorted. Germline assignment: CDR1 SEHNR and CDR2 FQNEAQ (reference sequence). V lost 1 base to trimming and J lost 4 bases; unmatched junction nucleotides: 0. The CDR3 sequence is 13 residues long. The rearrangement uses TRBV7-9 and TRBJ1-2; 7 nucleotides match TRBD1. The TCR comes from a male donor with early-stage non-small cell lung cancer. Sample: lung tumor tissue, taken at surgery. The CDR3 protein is CASSLGDSYGYTF. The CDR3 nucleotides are TGTGCCAGCAGCTTAGGGGACAGCTATGGCTACACCTTC.